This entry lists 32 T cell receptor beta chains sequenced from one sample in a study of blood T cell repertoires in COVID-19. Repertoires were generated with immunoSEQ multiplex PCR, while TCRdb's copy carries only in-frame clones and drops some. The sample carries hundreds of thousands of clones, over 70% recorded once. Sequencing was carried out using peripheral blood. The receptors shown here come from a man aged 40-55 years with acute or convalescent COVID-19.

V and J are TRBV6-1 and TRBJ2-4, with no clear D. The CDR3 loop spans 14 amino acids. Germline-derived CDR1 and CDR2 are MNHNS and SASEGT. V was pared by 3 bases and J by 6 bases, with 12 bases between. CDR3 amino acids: CASSERRVLNIQYF. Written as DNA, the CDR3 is TGTGCCAGCAGTGAGCGACGGGTTTTAAACATTCAGTACTTC.

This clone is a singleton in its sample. The CDR3 DNA sequence: TGTGCCAGCAGCTTCGCGGTCGAGCAGTACTTC. As protein: CASSFAVEQYF. V is TRBV13 and J is TRBJ2-7; D is undetermined. Germline V CDR1 and CDR2: PRHDT, FYEKMQ (reference sequence). The CDR3 consists of 11 residues. Trimming shortened V by 3 bases and J by 6 bases, and 6 bases separated the two germline ends.

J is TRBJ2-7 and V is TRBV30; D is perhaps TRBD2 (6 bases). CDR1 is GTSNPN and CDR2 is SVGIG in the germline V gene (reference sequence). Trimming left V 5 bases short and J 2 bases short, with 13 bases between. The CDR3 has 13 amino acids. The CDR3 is CAWARGIPYEQYF. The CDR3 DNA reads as TGTGCCTGGGCCCGGGGGATTCCCTACGAGCAGTACTTC.

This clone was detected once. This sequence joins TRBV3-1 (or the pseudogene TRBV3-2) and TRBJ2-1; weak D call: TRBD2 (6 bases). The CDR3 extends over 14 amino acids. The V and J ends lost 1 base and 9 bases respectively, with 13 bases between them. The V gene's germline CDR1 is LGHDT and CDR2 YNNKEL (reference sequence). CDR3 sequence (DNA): TGTGCCAGCAGCCAAGGGGTAGGAGCGGGTGAGCAGTTCTTC. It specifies CASSQGVGAGEQFF.

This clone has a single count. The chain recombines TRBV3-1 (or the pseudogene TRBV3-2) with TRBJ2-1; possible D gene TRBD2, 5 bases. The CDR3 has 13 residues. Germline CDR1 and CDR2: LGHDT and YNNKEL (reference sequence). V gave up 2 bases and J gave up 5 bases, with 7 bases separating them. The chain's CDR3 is CASSQTRNNEQFF. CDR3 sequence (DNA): TGTGCCAGCAGCCAAACTAGGAACAATGAGCAGTTCTTC.

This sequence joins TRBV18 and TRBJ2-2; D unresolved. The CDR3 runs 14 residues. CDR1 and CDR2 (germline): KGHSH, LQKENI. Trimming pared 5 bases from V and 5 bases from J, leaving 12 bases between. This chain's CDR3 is CASSTTQLTGELFF. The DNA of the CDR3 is TGTGCCAGCTCAACAACGCAACTAACCGGGGAGCTGTTTTTT.

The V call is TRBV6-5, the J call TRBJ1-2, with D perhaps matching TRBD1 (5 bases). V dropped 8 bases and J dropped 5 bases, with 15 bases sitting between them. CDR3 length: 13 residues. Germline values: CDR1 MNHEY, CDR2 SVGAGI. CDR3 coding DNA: TGTGCCAGCCAAAGACGGGGGGAGTATGGCTACACCTTC. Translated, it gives CASQRRGEYGYTF.

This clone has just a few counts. This CDR3 reads CASSLVLAGGLEQFF. The CDR3 bases are TGTGCCAGCAGCTTAGTATTAGCGGGAGGGCTTGAGCAGTTCTTC. The rearrangement uses TRBV7-9 and TRBJ2-1, with 11 bases identical to TRBD2. V lost 1 base to trimming and J lost 9 bases; unmatched junction nucleotides: 5. Germline V CDR1 and CDR2: SEHNR, FQNEAQ (reference sequence). The CDR3 spans 15 residues.

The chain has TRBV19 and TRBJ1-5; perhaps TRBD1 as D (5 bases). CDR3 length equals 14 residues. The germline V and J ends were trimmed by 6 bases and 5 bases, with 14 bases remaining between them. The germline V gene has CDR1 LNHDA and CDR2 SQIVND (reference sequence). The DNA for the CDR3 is TGTGCCAGTAGAGTCAGGGCAAACCATCAGCCCCAGCATTTT. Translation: CASRVRANHQPQHF.

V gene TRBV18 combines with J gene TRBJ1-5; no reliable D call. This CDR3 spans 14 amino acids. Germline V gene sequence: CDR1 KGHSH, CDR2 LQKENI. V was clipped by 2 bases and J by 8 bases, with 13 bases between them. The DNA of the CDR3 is TGTGCCAGCTCACCAAAGAGGGCTGCGGAGCCCCAGCATTTT. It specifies CASSPKRAAEPQHF.

The CDR3 spells CASSLRLSGSETQYF. The CDR3 DNA sequence: TGTGCCAGCAGCTTACGCCTTAGCGGGTCAGAGACCCAGTACTTC. The chain employs TRBV7-9 and TRBJ2-5; 7 bases agree with TRBD2. The V and J ends lost 2 bases and 4 bases, in that order; junction bases with no gene match: 7. Germline V lookup: CDR1 SEHNR, CDR2 FQNEAQ (reference sequence). CDR3 length: 15 amino acids.

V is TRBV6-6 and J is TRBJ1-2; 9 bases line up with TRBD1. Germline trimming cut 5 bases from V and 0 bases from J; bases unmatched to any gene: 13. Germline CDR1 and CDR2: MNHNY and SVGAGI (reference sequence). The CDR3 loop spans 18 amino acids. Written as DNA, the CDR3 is TGTGCCAGCAGTCCCCGAGGGACAGGGAATTTGGCTAACTATGGCTACACCTTC. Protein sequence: CASSPRGTGNLANYGYTF.

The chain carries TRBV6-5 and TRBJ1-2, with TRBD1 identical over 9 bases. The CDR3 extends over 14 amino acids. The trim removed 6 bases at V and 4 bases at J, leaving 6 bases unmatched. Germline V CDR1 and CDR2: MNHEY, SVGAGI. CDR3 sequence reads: CASRLDRGGYGYTF. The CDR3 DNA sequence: TGTGCCAGCAGGCTGGACAGGGGCGGCTATGGCTACACCTTC.

CDR3 residues: CASSQGSSGADTQYF. CDR3 DNA sequence: TGTGCCAGCAGCCAAGGGTCTTCTGGAGCAGATACGCAGTATTTT. The chain links TRBV3-1 (or the pseudogene TRBV3-2) to TRBJ2-3, with D unresolved. V shed 1 base and J shed 4 bases, with 12 bases lying between them. From germline, CDR1 is LGHDT and CDR2 YNNKEL (reference sequence). CDR3 length: 15 amino acids.

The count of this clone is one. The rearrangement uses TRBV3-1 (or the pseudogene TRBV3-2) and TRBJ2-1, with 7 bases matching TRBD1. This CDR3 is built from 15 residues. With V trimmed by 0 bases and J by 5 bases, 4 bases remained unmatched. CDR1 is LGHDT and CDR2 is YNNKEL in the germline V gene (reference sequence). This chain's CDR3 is CASSQESGGHNEQFF. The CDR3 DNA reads TGTGCCAGCAGCCAAGAATCAGGGGGACACAATGAGCAGTTCTTC.

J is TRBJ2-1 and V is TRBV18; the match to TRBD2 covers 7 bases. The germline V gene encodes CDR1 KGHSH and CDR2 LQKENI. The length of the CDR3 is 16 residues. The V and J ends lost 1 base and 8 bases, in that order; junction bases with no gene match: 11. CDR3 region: CASSPRVIVGRDEQFF. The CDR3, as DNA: TGTGCCAGCTCACCACGGGTCATCGTTGGGAGGGATGAGCAGTTCTTC.

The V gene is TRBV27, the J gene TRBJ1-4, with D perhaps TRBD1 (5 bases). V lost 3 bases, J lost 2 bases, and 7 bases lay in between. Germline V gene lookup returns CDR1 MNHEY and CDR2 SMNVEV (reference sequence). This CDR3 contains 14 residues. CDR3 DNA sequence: TGTGCCAGCAGTTTGGGGGGTACTAATGAAAAACTGTTTTTT. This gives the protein CASSLGGTNEKLFF.

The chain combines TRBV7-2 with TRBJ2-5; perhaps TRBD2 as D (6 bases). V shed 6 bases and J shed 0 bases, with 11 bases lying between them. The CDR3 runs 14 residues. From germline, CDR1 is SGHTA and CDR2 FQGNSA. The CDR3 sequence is CASRAGPNQETQYF. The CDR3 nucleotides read TGTGCCAGCAGGGCGGGACCGAACCAAGAGACCCAGTACTTC.

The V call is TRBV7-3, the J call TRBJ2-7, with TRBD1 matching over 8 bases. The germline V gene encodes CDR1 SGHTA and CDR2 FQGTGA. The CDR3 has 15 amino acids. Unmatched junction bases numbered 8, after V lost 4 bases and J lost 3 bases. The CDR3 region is CASSSHPGQDYEQYF. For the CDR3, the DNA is TGTGCCAGCAGCTCGCATCCGGGACAGGACTACGAGCAGTACTTC.

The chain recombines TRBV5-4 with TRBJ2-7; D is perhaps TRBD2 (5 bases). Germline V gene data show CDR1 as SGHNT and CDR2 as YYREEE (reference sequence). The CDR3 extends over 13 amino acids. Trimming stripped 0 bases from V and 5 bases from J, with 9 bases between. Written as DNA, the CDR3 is TGTGCCAGCAGCTTGGCCTTCGGGAACGAGCAGTACTTC. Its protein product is CASSLAFGNEQYF.

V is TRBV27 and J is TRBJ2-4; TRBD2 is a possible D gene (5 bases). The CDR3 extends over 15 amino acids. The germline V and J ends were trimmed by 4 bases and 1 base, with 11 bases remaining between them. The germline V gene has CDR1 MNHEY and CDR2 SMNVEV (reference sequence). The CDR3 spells CASSSNGVAKNIQYF. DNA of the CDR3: TGTGCCAGCAGTTCGAACGGGGTCGCCAAAAACATTCAGTACTTC.

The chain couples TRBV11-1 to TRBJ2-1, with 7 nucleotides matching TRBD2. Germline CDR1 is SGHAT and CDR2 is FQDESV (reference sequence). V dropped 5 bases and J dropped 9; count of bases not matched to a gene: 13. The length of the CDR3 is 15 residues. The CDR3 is CASSPEGGRAVEQFF. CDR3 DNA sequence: TGTGCCAGCAGCCCAGAAGGAGGGAGGGCCGTTGAGCAGTTCTTC.

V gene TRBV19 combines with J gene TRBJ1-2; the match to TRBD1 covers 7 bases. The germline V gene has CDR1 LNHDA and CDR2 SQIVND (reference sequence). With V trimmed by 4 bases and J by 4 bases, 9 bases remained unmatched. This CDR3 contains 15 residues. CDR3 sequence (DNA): TGTGCCAGTAGTACGACAGGGAAAGGCGGCTATGGCTACACCTTC. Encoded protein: CASSTTGKGGYGYTF.

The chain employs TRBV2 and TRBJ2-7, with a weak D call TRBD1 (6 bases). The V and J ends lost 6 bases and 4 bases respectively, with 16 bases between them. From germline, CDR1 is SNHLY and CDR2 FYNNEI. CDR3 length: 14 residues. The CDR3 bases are TGTGCCAGCAGCTTTAGGACAGAAGGATACGAGCAGTACTTC. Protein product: CASSFRTEGYEQYF.

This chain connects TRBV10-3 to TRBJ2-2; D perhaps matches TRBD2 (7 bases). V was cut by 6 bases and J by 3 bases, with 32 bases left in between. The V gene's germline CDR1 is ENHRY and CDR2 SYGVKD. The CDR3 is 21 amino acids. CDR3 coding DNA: TGTGCCATCAGGATGACTAGCCCTAGGGGGAGGGCCAGGGAGGACACCGGGGAGCTGTTTTTT. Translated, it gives CAIRMTSPRGRAREDTGELFF.

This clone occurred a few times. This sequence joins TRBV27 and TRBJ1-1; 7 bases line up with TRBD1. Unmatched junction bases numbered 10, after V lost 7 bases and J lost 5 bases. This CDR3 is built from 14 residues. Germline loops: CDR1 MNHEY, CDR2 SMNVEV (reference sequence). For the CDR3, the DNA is TGTGCCAGCAAAGACAGGGCCCTGGGAACTGAAGCTTTCTTT. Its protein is CASKDRALGTEAFF.

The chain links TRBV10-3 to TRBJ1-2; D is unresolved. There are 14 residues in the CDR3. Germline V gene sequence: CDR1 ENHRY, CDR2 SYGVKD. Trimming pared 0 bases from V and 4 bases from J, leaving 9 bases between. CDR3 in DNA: TGTGCCATCAGTGAGTCAAACGGGGTCTATGGCTACACCTTC. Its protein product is CAISESNGVYGYTF.

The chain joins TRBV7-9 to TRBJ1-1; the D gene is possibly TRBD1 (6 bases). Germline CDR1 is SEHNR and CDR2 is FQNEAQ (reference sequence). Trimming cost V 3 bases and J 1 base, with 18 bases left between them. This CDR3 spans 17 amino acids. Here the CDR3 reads CASSFSITGTSNTEAFF. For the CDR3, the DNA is TGTGCCAGCAGCTTTTCAATTACAGGGACCTCGAACACTGAAGCTTTCTTT.

CDR3 sequence: CASSQGQGSTEAFF. CDR3 DNA sequence: TGTGCCAGCAGTCAGGGACAGGGGAGTACTGAAGCTTTCTTT. The V and J genes are TRBV6-5 and TRBJ1-1; TRBD1 agrees at 10 bases. Trimming at V came to 5 bases and at J to 5 bases, leaving 5 bases not matched to a gene. Germline values: CDR1 MNHEY, CDR2 SVGAGI. CDR3 length equals 14 residues.

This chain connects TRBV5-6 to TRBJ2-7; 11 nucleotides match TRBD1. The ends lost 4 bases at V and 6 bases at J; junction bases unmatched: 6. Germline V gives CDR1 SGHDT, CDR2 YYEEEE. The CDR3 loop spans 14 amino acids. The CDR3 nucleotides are TGTGCCAGCAGCGCGGACAGGGGGCGCGGCGAGCAGTACTTC. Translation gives CASSADRGRGEQYF. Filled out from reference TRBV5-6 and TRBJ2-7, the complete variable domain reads DAGVTQSPTHLIKTRGQQVTLRCSPKSGHDTVSWYQQALGQGPQFIFQYYEEEERQRGNFPDRFSGHQFPNYSSELNVNALLLGDSALYLCASSADRGRGEQYFGPGTRLTVT.

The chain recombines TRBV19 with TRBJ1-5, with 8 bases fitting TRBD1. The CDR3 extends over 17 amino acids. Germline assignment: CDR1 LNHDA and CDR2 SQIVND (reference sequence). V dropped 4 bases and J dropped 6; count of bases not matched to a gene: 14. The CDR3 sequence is CASSTYLDRVEGQPQHF. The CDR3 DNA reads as TGTGCCAGTAGTACCTACTTGGACAGGGTCGAGGGTCAGCCCCAGCATTTT.

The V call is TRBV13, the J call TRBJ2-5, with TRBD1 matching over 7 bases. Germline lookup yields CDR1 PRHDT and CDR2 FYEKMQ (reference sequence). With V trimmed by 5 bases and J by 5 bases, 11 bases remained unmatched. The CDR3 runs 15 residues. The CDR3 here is CASSTRTGEGETQYF. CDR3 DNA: TGTGCCAGCAGCACCCGAACAGGGGAAGGGGAGACCCAGTACTTC.